This TCR beta chain was recorded in a study of cytomegalovirus exposure and HLA in healthy donors. In the PCR, 60 Vbeta and 13 Jbeta primers were used. Assay: immunoSEQ multiplex PCR; the TCRdb copy retains only in-frame clones and omits some. This sample yields a few hundred thousand clones, of which 75% are seen a single time; 1.8% belongs to the top ten. Broader study findings: The study designated 150 to 200 TCR beta chains cytomegalovirus-associated.

This clone appeared a few times. Its antigen remains unidentified. The sample comprised PBMCs. This TCR derives from a woman in her 30s in good health and CMV-seronegative.

The chain's CDR3 is CDRSSGGLETQYF. The CDR3 DNA sequence: TGTGACAGAAGCTCGGGGGGGCTGGAGACCCAGTACTTC. The chain combines TRBV7-9 with TRBJ2-5; 8 bases line up with TRBD2. In germline, CDR1 is SEHNR, CDR2 FQNEAQ (reference sequence). This CDR3 is built from 13 residues.